This T cell receptor (beta chain) was sequenced in a study of vaccination and CD4 T cells after COVID-19. Treatment denoted: roughly 10-day PBMC culture with coronavirus spike peptide pools or control peptides (ViraFEST assay). An Oncomine TCR Beta short-read assay was used to sequence the DNA from cultured CD4+ T cells. MiXCR was run by TCRdb on the PCR reads, yielding one entry per CDR3 protein. The sample contains under 15,000 distinct CDR3 sequences, 64% of which appear only once. Turning to this clonotype: Its antigen is still unknown.

The CDR3 loop spans 16 amino acids. The source of this sequence is a human donor who had recovered from COVID-19. The specimen was CD4+ T cells from blood, cultured in vitro. The gene calls are TRBV21-1 and TRBJ1-6; the table names TRBD1, a call not compared with the DNA. TRBV21-1 is recorded as a pseudogene. CDR3 DNA: TGTGCCAGCAGGCCCCCTCCTCGCAGTGGTAATTCACCCCTCCACTTT. Protein sequence: CASRPPPRSGNSPLHF.